Sequencing of this T cell receptor beta chain was carried out in a study of blood T cell repertoires in COVID-19. The CDR3 covers 12 residues. Trimming took 1 base from V and 8 from J, leaving 9 bases between them. Germline assignment: CDR1 SGHRS and CDR2 YFSETQ. The data were produced by immunoSEQ multiplex PCR, yet TCRdb's version contains in-frame clones alone and is incomplete. This sample yields around 190,000 clones, of which approximately 78% are seen a single time; around 8.8% belongs to the top ten. This chain connects TRBV5-1 to TRBJ1-2; a weak D match, TRBD1 (6 bases). This clonotype was obtained from a man aged 35 to 55 who had recovered from COVID-19. The material sequenced was PBMCs or T cells enriched from blood (not recorded which). The chain's CDR3 is CASSLSGDGYTF. The CDR3 region has the DNA TGCGCCAGCAGCTTGTCAGGGGACGGCTACACCTTC.